This T cell receptor (beta chain) was recovered during a study of blood T cell repertoires in COVID-19. The V gene end was trimmed by 1 base and the J gene end by 9 bases; junction bases not matched to a gene: 1. This CDR3 has 15 amino acids. Germline V CDR1 and CDR2: SEHNR, FQNEAQ (reference sequence). Profiled with immunoSEQ multiplex PCR; TCRdb holds only in-frame clones, not every one. The sample has 270,000 or so clones, around 88% seen once. Specimen: PBMCs or T cells enriched from blood (not recorded which). The sequence was collected from a woman in her thirties or forties with acute COVID-19. The rearrangement uses TRBV7-9 and TRBJ1-6; the match to TRBD1 covers 12 bases. CDR3 DNA: TGTGCCAGCAGCTTAGAGGGACAGGGGGCTTCACCCCTCCACTTT. Amino acids: CASSLEGQGASPLHF.